These 21 T cell receptor beta chains originate from one sample sequenced in a study of shared clonotypes between healthy human individuals. Produced via immunoSEQ multiplex PCR; TCRdb's table is partial and in-frame only. The sample includes some 2,000,000 clones, around 95% of them seen just once. What was sequenced was naive CD4+ T cells sorted from blood. Subset specified: CD45RA+ positively selected. The receptors derive from a man in his late teens or twenties in good health.

The chain recombines TRBV7-2 with TRBJ1-1; 7 nucleotides agree with TRBD1. Germline V gives CDR1 SGHTA, CDR2 FQGNSA. The CDR3 length is 14 residues. V lost 0 bases to trimming and J lost 4 bases; unmatched junction nucleotides: 2. CDR3 protein: CASSLARGPTEAFF. In DNA, the CDR3 is TGTGCCAGCAGCTTAGCGAGGGGGCCCACTGAAGCTTTCTTT.

This clone was detected only once. This rearrangement joins TRBV21-1 to TRBJ2-2; the D segment call TRBD1 is taken from the table without a DNA check. TRBV21-1 is deemed a pseudogene. The CDR3 runs 19 residues. CDR3 in DNA: TGTGCCAGCAGCATAAAGACAGGGCAGTTAAGCGGAACCACCGGGGAGCTGTTTTTT. Protein sequence: CASSIKTGQLSGTTGELFF.

This chain connects TRBV6-1 to TRBJ1-2, with D maybe TRBD1 (6 bases). The germline V gene has CDR1 MNHNS and CDR2 SASEGT. CDR3 length equals 15 residues. Trimming cost V 7 bases and J 2 bases, with 17 bases left between them. The CDR3 loop reads CASIGQLLPNYGYTF. The CDR3 DNA reads as TGTGCCAGCATCGGACAGCTTCTTCCAAACTATGGCTACACCTTC.

V is TRBV5-1 and J is TRBJ1-3, with a possible D match to TRBD1 (6 bases). Deletions cut 4 bases from V and 2 bases from J, with 19 bases between. This CDR3 has 17 amino acids. Per the germline V gene, CDR1 is SGHRS and CDR2 is YFSETQ. CDR3 sequence: CASSPGSAGAAGNTIYF. The DNA of the CDR3 is TGCGCCAGCAGCCCCGGATCGGCGGGGGCCGCTGGAAACACCATATATTTT.

The rearrangement uses TRBV2 and TRBJ1-6; TRBD1 aligns across 7 bases. V shed 6 bases and J 6 bases; nucleotides not matched to a gene: 8. The CDR3 loop spans 15 amino acids. Germline values: CDR1 SNHLY, CDR2 FYNNEI. CDR3 sequence reads: CASSGSGQPNSPLHF. CDR3 nucleotide sequence: TGTGCCAGCAGCGGGTCGGGACAGCCTAATTCACCCCTCCACTTT.

This chain connects TRBV5-4 to TRBJ2-5; D gene unclear. The CDR3 covers 14 residues. V shed 7 bases and J shed 5 bases, with 18 bases lying between them. Germline lookup yields CDR1 SGHNT and CDR2 YYREEE (reference sequence). The CDR3 region is CASFYGPEVETQYF. DNA for the CDR3: TGTGCCAGCTTCTACGGCCCAGAAGTCGAGACCCAGTACTTC.

This chain uses TRBV10-3 with TRBJ2-7; unclear D gene. The germline V gene encodes CDR1 ENHRY and CDR2 SYGVKD. V lost 9 bases and J 5 bases, leaving 14 bases between the germline ends. The CDR3 totals 12 residues. In DNA form, the CDR3 reads TGTGCCATAACCAGTCACGCCGACGAGCAGTACTTC. As protein: CAITSHADEQYF.

This chain's CDR3 is CACTTGALMNTEAFF. The CDR3 DNA is TGTGCCTGCACCACCGGGGCACTCATGAACACTGAAGCTTTCTTT. V and J are TRBV30 and TRBJ1-1; D may be TRBD1 (5 bases). The CDR3 length is 15 residues. Trimming took 6 bases from V and 0 from J, leaving 17 bases between them. CDR1 is GTSNPN and CDR2 is SVGIG in the germline V gene (reference sequence).

The chain carries TRBV4-1 and TRBJ2-5; tentatively, D is TRBD2 (6 bases). Germline V lookup: CDR1 MGHRA, CDR2 YSYEKL. This CDR3 has 16 residues. V shed 0 bases and J shed 1 base, with 12 bases lying between them. In DNA, the CDR3 is TGCGCCAGCAGCCAAGATCGCGGGGAAATCCAAGAGACCCAGTACTTC. The encoded protein is CASSQDRGEIQETQYF.

This chain links TRBV4-2 with TRBJ1-1, with D unresolved. Trimming cost V 1 base and J 5 bases, with 14 bases left between them. The CDR3 covers 15 residues. CDR1 is LGHNA and CDR2 is YNFKEQ in the germline V gene. The CDR3 DNA follows: TGTGCCAGCAGCCAAGGAAGTGAGGGAAATACTGAAGCTTTCTTT. It specifies CASSQGSEGNTEAFF.

The chain recombines TRBV21-1 with TRBJ2-7; the table's D call, TRBD2, has no DNA check behind it. TRBV21-1 constitutes a pseudogene. This CDR3 is built from 16 residues. The CDR3 DNA is TGTGCCAGCAGACCGCTAAGCGGGAGGCACTTGGGCGAGCAGTACTTC. This gives the protein CASRPLSGRHLGEQYF.

The rearrangement uses TRBV11-3 and TRBJ2-1; 8 bases are shared with TRBD2. Germline CDR1 reads SGHNT; CDR2 reads YENEEA. The length of the CDR3 is 20 residues. Germline trimming cut 5 bases from V and 0 bases from J; bases unmatched to any gene: 18. This CDR3 reads CASSLSDLWSGGNSYNEQFF. CDR3 DNA sequence: TGTGCCAGCAGCCTTTCCGACCTTTGGAGCGGGGGAAACTCCTACAATGAGCAGTTCTTC. The full variable domain, its missing parts supplied by reference TRBV11-3 and TRBJ2-1, is EAGVVQSPRYKIIEKKQPVAFWCNPISGHNTLYWYLQNLGQGPELLIRYENEEAVDDSQLPKDRFSAERLKGVDSTLKIQPAELGDSAVYLCASSLSDLWSGGNSYNEQFFGPGTRLTVL.

The rearrangement links TRBV15 to TRBJ2-7; D ambiguous. Trimming removed 0 bases from V and 6 bases from J, with 12 bases in between. The CDR3 spans 14 residues. Germline values: CDR1 LNHNV, CDR2 YYDKDF (reference sequence). CDR3 loop: CATSRDGVDAEQYF. Here the CDR3 DNA reads TGTGCCACCAGCAGAGACGGAGTAGATGCCGAGCAGTACTTC.

V usage is TRBV5-1 and J usage is TRBJ2-5; tentatively, D is TRBD1 (5 bases). The CDR3 sequence is 15 residues long. Per germline, CDR1 SGHRS and CDR2 YFSETQ. The V end lost 0 bases, the J end lost 4 bases, and 13 bases lay between the germline ends. This CDR3 is CASSLGGIRRETQYF. The CDR3 bases are TGCGCCAGCAGCTTGGGGGGCATCAGAAGAGAGACCCAGTACTTC.

As concerns this clone: A read error may account for a junction end that differs from germline. The chain has TRBV7-7 and TRBJ2-2, with 12 bases that match TRBD2. Germline CDR1 and CDR2: SSHAT and FNYEAQ (reference sequence). The CDR3 is 18 amino acids. The CDR3: CASSPGLAGKVNTGELFF. CDR3 nucleotide sequence: TGTGCTAGCAGCCCCGGACTAGCGGGGAAAGTCAACACCGGGGAGCTGTTTTTT.

The chain links TRBV7-9 to TRBJ2-1; TRBD2 agrees at 10 bases. This CDR3 region has 14 residues. The trim removed 8 bases at V and 9 bases at J, leaving 10 bases unmatched. From germline, CDR1 is SEHNR and CDR2 FQNEAQ (reference sequence). The CDR3 is CASPGQRGGGEQFF. The CDR3, as DNA: TGTGCCAGCCCCGGACAGCGGGGGGGCGGTGAGCAGTTCTTC.

The CDR3 region has the DNA TGTGCCAGCAGTTTTTTAAGCGGGCCCCAGCATTTT. Residues: CASSFLSGPQHF. This chain uses TRBV27 with TRBJ1-5; D unclear. The CDR3 is made up of 12 amino acids. The V and J ends lost 3 bases and 9 bases respectively, with 9 bases between them. Per the germline V gene, CDR1 is MNHEY and CDR2 is SMNVEV (reference sequence).

The rearrangement uses TRBV28 and TRBJ2-5, with TRBD1 as a possible D gene (5 bases). With the DNA end fitting TRBJ2-7 better, the J assignment may be wrong. CDR3 size: 15 residues. Germline values: CDR1 MDHEN, CDR2 SYDVKM. CDR3 coding DNA: TGTGCCAGCAGTTCGTCGGGCAGGGTGACCTACGAGCAGTACTTC. The encoded protein is CASSSSGRVTYEQYF.

This sequence joins TRBV6-5 and TRBJ2-5, with D possibly matching TRBD2 (6 bases). Germline V gene data show CDR1 as MNHEY and CDR2 as SVGAGI. Trimming took off 2 bases at V and 9 bases at J, with 13 bases between the two ends. This CDR3 comprises 13 residues. The CDR3, as DNA: TGTGCCAGCAGTTACCCAGCAACGGGGGCCCAGTACTTC. Amino acid sequence: CASSYPATGAQYF.

This clone was observed a single time. V is TRBV2 and J is TRBJ1-5; TRBD1 agrees at 8 bases. V trimming: 6 bases; J trimming: 3 bases; junction bases outside the gene matches: 7. The CDR3 extends over 15 amino acids. The germline gives CDR1 SNHLY, CDR2 FYNNEI. CDR3 region: CASRAGQGANQPQHF. CDR3 coding DNA: TGTGCCAGCAGAGCTGGACAGGGTGCCAATCAGCCCCAGCATTTT.

The rearrangement uses TRBV18 and TRBJ1-5; the match to TRBD1 covers 7 bases. The CDR3 runs 14 residues. Trimming removed 4 bases from V and 3 bases from J; junction bases left unmatched: 3. CDR1 KGHSH and CDR2 LQKENI come from the germline V gene. This CDR3 reads CASSQGQLNQPQHF. CDR3 nucleotide sequence: TGTGCCAGCTCACAGGGACAGCTCAATCAGCCCCAGCATTTT.